The next 15 T cell receptor beta chains were all read from a single sample in a study of cytomegalovirus exposure and HLA in healthy donors. Vbeta (60) and Jbeta (13) primers were used in the PCR. Clones were read by immunoSEQ multiplex PCR, and TCRdb kept only the in-frame ones, dropping some. The sample consists of 110,000 or so clones, more than 80% of them appearing once. Sequencing was carried out using PBMCs. The receptors here all came from a middle-aged man in good health and CMV-seronegative.

J is TRBJ1-6 and V is TRBV6-5; D may be TRBD1 (6 bases). Germline V gives CDR1 MNHEY, CDR2 SVGAGI. CDR3 size: 15 residues. V was clipped by 3 bases and J by 9 bases, with 15 bases between them. The CDR3 spells CASSYASGALSPLHF. CDR3 nucleotides: TGTGCCAGCAGTTATGCCTCAGGGGCGCTTTCACCCCTCCACTTT.

This rearrangement joins TRBV5-5 to TRBJ2-7, with 7 positions matching TRBD1. Trimming removed 4 bases from V and 0 bases from J; junction bases left unmatched: 4. The germline gives CDR1 SGHKS, CDR2 YYEKEE (reference sequence). This CDR3 region has 14 residues. CDR3 loop: CASSLTGSSYEQYF. For the CDR3, the DNA is TGTGCCAGCAGCCTGACAGGGAGCTCCTACGAGCAGTACTTC. Full variable domain (rest looked up from reference TRBV5-5 and TRBJ2-7): DAGVTQSPTHLIKTRGQQVTLRCSPISGHKSVSWYQQVLGQGPQFIFQYYEKEERGRGNFPDRFSARQFPNYSSELNVNALLLGDSALYLCASSLTGSSYEQYFGPGTRLTVT.

This chain links TRBV7-2 with TRBJ2-1, with 11 bases matching TRBD2. Germline V CDR1 and CDR2: SGHTA, FQGNSA. This CDR3 spans 15 amino acids. The J segment lost 4 bases and the V segment lost 5 bases, leaving 4 bases of the junction unmatched. For the CDR3, the DNA is TGTGCCAGCAGCGCTACTAGCGGGGGATACAATGAGCAGTTCTTC. Its protein is CASSATSGGYNEQFF.

As DNA, the CDR3 is TGTGCTAGTGTCATCCAGAATCTGAACACTGAAGCTTTCTTT. Protein sequence: CASVIQNLNTEAFF. The chain employs TRBV12-5 and TRBJ1-1; D is undetermined. Trimming shortened V by 7 bases and J by 0 bases, and 12 bases separated the two germline ends. From germline, CDR1 is LGHNT and CDR2 FRNRAP. CDR3 length: 14 residues.

V gene TRBV28 combines with J gene TRBJ1-2, with 9 bases fitting TRBD1. CDR3 size: 14 residues. The ends lost 10 bases at V and 5 bases at J; junction bases unmatched: 11. The V gene's germline CDR1 is MDHEN and CDR2 SYDVKM. The CDR3 region has the DNA TGTGCCACTCCCCCGGACGGGACAGGGTATGGCTACACCTTC. It is translated as CATPPDGTGYGYTF.

The chain employs TRBV6-6 and TRBJ2-1, with 7 bases fitting TRBD2. The trim removed 2 bases at V and 5 bases at J, leaving 6 bases unmatched. Germline V gene data show CDR1 as MNHNY and CDR2 as SVGAGI (reference sequence). There are 15 residues in the CDR3. The CDR3 coding sequence is TGTGCCAGCAGTTACCGGCTAGCGGATGACAATGAGCAGTTCTTC. This gives the protein CASSYRLADDNEQFF.

This chain uses TRBV6-6 with TRBJ2-7; D is possibly TRBD1 (5 bases). CDR3 length equals 14 residues. The germline V gene has CDR1 MNHNY and CDR2 SVGAGI (reference sequence). Deletions cut 8 bases from V and 4 bases from J, with 18 bases between. The CDR3 DNA follows: TGTGCCAGCTCTGGGCTGGGGCAATTGTACGAGCAGTACTTC. This encodes CASSGLGQLYEQYF.

This rearrangement joins TRBV4-3 to TRBJ2-2, with 10 bases fitting TRBD2. CDR1 and CDR2 from the germline V gene are LGHNA and YSLEER. The junction had 6 bases not matched to a gene; V was cut back by 0 bases and J by 2 bases. This CDR3 is 18 amino acids long. The CDR3 DNA reads TGCGCCAGCAGCCAAGATATTCTAGCGGGGGCCAACACCGGGGAGCTGTTTTTT. Amino acids: CASSQDILAGANTGELFF.

This chain uses TRBV7-2 with TRBJ2-2; TRBD1 aligns across 7 bases. The CDR3 runs 15 residues. CDR1 and CDR2 from the germline V gene are SGHTA and FQGNSA. V shed 5 bases and J 6 bases; nucleotides not matched to a gene: 9. The CDR3 DNA follows: TGTGCCAGCAGCCGCCGACAGGGAAGGGCCGGGGAGCTGTTTTTT. It encodes CASSRRQGRAGELFF.

The chain has TRBV7-9 and TRBJ1-2; TRBD1 might be the D (5 bases). The V gene lost 5 bases and the J gene lost 3 bases, with 13 bases spanning the gap. CDR3 length: 14 residues. CDR1 and CDR2 (germline): SEHNR, FQNEAQ (reference sequence). DNA for the CDR3: TGTGCCAGCAGCCAGGGCTTTTCTCACTATGGCTACACCTTC. Protein product: CASSQGFSHYGYTF.

This chain links TRBV7-8 with TRBJ2-1; D may be TRBD1 (5 bases). Between the trimmed V and J ends, which lost 3 bases and 6 bases, there was a span of 12 bases. Per the germline V gene, CDR1 is SGHVS and CDR2 is FQNEAQ. The CDR3 loop spans 14 amino acids. Here the CDR3 reads CASSFSDRLNEQFF. The CDR3 coding sequence is TGTGCCAGCAGCTTTTCCGACAGACTCAATGAGCAGTTCTTC.

The CDR3 DNA reads TGCGCCAGCAGCCAAAGGGGGGGTGCCACCGGGGAGCTGTTTTTT. This translates into CASSQRGGATGELFF. The J gene is TRBJ2-2, the V gene TRBV4-1; D perhaps matches TRBD2 (7 bases). Germline CDR1 and CDR2: MGHRA and YSYEKL. CDR3 size: 15 residues. V lost 2 bases, J lost 4 bases, and 11 bases lay in between.

The chain has TRBV25-1 and TRBJ2-7; maybe TRBD2 (6 bases). Trimming cost V 4 bases and J 3 bases, with 22 bases left between them. This CDR3 comprises 17 residues. CDR1 MGHDK and CDR2 SYGVNS come from the germline V gene. CDR3 DNA sequence: TGTGCCAGCAGTGGGGCAGGAGGGTCCCGGACATACTACGAGCAGTACTTC. Protein product: CASSGAGGSRTYYEQYF.

The rearrangement joins TRBV13 to TRBJ2-2; 7 bases match TRBD1. V dropped 5 bases and J dropped 6; count of bases not matched to a gene: 15. This CDR3 comprises 17 residues. The germline gives CDR1 PRHDT, CDR2 FYEKMQ (reference sequence). The CDR3 loop is CASSLLQTGTVSGELFF. The CDR3, as DNA: TGTGCCAGCAGCCTACTCCAGACAGGGACGGTTTCCGGGGAGCTGTTTTTT.

This chain joins TRBV5-1 and TRBJ2-2; D not certain. Trimming took 4 bases from V and 7 from J, leaving 5 bases between them. The CDR3 extends over 11 amino acids. Germline V lookup: CDR1 SGHRS, CDR2 YFSETQ. The CDR3 DNA reads TGCGCCAGCAGCGAACTCGGGGAGCTGTTTTTT. As protein: CASSELGELFF. Combining the CDR3 with reference TRBV5-1 and TRBJ2-2 gives the whole variable domain KAGVTQTPRYLIKTRGQQVTLSCSPISGHRSVSWYQQTPGQGLQFLFEYFSETQRNKGNFPGRFSGRQFSNSRSEMNVSTLELGDSALYLCASSELGELFFGEGSRLTVL.